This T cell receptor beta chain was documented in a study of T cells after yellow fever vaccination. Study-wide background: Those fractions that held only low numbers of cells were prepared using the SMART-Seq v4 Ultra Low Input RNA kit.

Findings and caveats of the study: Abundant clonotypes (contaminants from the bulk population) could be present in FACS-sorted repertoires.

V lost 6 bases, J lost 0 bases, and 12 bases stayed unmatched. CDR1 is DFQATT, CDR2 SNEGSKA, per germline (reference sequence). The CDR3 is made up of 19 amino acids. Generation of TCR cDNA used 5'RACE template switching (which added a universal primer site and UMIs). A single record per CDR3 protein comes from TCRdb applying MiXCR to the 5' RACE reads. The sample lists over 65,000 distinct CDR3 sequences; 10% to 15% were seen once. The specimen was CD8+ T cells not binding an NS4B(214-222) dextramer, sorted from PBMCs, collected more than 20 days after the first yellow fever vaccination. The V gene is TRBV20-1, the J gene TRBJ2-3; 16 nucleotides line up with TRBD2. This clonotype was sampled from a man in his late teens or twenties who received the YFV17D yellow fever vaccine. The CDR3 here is CSATPLPGLAGGSTDTQYF. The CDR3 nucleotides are TGCAGTGCAACCCCTCTTCCGGGACTAGCGGGGGGGAGCACAGATACGCAGTATTTT.